This T cell receptor beta chain was profiled in a study of identical twins listed by TCRdb under 2016. About the full investigation: To test whether fetal clonotypes persist, the study used deep sequencing on TCR alpha and beta repertoires from monozygotic twins, unrelated adults of various ages, and cord blood. To rule out contamination, the twin experiments were replicated at different times with different library preparation protocols. The research as a whole found: The excess sharing between twins in beta out-of-frame sequences was weaker because fewer shared sequences reduced the signal-to-noise ratio. Fewer insertions were carried by abundant cord blood beta clonotypes; a weaker similar trend was observed in young adult naive repertoires, while no such trend was observed in memory repertoires. In monozygotic twins, recombination models systematically underestimated out-of-frame TCR alpha sharing, but the models matched the sharing seen between unrelated individuals. Conclusions relied on cross-sectional statistical analysis, since the same donors could not be followed over many years. Out-of-frame TCR alpha sequences shared between twins showed an excess of low generation-probability sequences compared with coincidental sharing between unrelated individuals. Zero-insertion analyses could be partly confounded by invariant T cells such as MAIT and iNKT, although diverse VJ usage argued against such confounding for most clonotypes.

All donors were healthy Caucasians. Three pairs of female monozygotic twins, all aged roughly 18 to 29 years, were included in the twin cohort. Peripheral blood mononuclear cells were used as the source from which RNA for TCR libraries was isolated. Library preparation was by 5' RACE. Sequencer: Illumina HiSeq 2000. Template switching added a universal primer binding site, and the final cDNA carried a unique molecular identifier that allowed TCR cDNA molecules to be counted accurately. First-strand cDNA for TCR alpha and beta chains was synthesized from specific primers in the conserved constant-segment region. To control for contamination, each cDNA library was double barcoded with a SMART-Mk sample barcode plus Illumina barcodes. TruSeq adapter sequences along with Illumina sample barcodes were introduced in two successive PCR steps. Sequencing of the TCR alpha and beta cDNA libraries was done on the Illumina HiSeq platform using custom primers. Concerning the study's data processing: MiGEC processed the raw reads to extract unique molecular identifiers, while MiXCR was used to determine the CDR3 positions. For each individual, recombination models were inferred using an EM algorithm with the repgenHMM and IGoR tools. The analysis of shared clonotypes was done with the tcR package in R, with sharing normalized by the product of cloneset sizes. Out-of-frame nonproductive sequences were analyzed to study raw recombination free of thymic and clonal selection effects. TCRdb reworked the public reads: Q25 trimming with fastp, MiXCR clone assembly, productive beta chains retained. Each CDR3 protein gets just one entry, which takes the most common genes and DNA from the rows behind it. These V and J calls derive from TCRdb rather than the authors' analysis. The sample table holds hundreds of thousands of distinct CDR3 sequences, of which 15% to 20% were seen once. About an eighth of the sample is held by the ten biggest clonotypes.

Looking up the germline V gene yields CDR1 SGHTA and CDR2 FQGNSA. V is pared back by 1 base and J by 9 bases, with 13 bases lying between the germline termini. The CDR3 sequence holds 14 residues, the cysteine and phenylalanine included. Only the CDR3 region is kept as DNA, spanning 42 bases read in frame from base 1. This clonotype showed up just a few times. The antigen this receptor binds is unknown. Within one base of it there is no much larger clone, and no base qualities were kept. This sample was also put to use in a study of T cells expressing NK-cell markers. The second study reports: In sorted CD3+CD56+NKG2C+, CD3+CD56+NKG2C- and CD3+CD56-NKG2C+ T-cell subsets from eight donors, TCR beta-chain repertoires were profiled. Among the eight sequenced donors, only one was HCMV-seronegative, while the other seven were HCMV-seropositive. To restrict sorting to alphabetaTCR-expressing T cells, an anti-gammadeltaTCR antibody was added in several experiments. In about six donors, the dominant CD3+CD56+NKG2C+ clonotypes were found to rank among the top 10 CD8+ clonotypes and to make up about 1.0-8% of CD8+ T cells. Those dominant clonotypes were again the most abundant among CD3+CD56-NKG2C+ cells in several donors, at about 28.3-60.1%. Whether the expanded NKG2C-expressing T cell clones were specific for HCMV antigens was left unclear. All eight donors whose samples were sequenced were randomly selected healthy volunteers, three of them men and five women. HCMV-specific IgG was detected in serum with a commercial ELISA kit to determine HCMV serostatus. For six donors, unsorted PBMC were also used to sequence bulk peripheral blood T-cell repertoires. MIGEC was used to demultiplex reads and group reads by UMI, and MiTCR was used to assemble and quantify clonotypes. To exclude erroneous sequences, any TCR cDNA sequence not supported by at least two reads was discarded. The tcR package was used for downstream repertoire analysis, with clonotypes matched between fractions based on CDR3 nucleotide sequence plus V segment. VDJmatch was used to annotate antigen specificity against VDJdb, with one amino acid substitution in CDR3 permitted.

The chain was built from TRBV7-2 and TRBJ2-1, with the D gene uncertain. Sequencing was performed on PBMCs. The TCR originated in a woman between 18 and 29 years old in good health. The DNA sequence is as follows: TGTGCCAGCAGCTTAGTTCCCACTACAGCTGAGCAGTTCTTC. Translated, it gives CASSLVPTTAEQFF.